This TCR beta chain was observed in a study of control samples from healthy donors and cancer patients. Trimming cost V 4 bases and J 1 base; bases outside gene matches: 1. CDR3 size: 15 residues. Per germline, CDR1 MNHEY and CDR2 SVGAGI. Repertoires were generated with immunoSEQ multiplex PCR, while TCRdb's copy carries only in-frame clones and drops some. The profile shows some 120,000 clones, roughly 91% of them singletons. This receptor was taken from a man between 45 and 60 years old with head and neck cancer. Sequenced sample: PBMCs. This chain connects TRBV6-5 to TRBJ2-2; TRBD1 aligns across 9 bases. The CDR3 coding sequence is TGTGCCAGCAGTTGGACAGGGGTGAACACCGGGGAGCTGTTTTTT. Amino acids: CASSWTGVNTGELFF.